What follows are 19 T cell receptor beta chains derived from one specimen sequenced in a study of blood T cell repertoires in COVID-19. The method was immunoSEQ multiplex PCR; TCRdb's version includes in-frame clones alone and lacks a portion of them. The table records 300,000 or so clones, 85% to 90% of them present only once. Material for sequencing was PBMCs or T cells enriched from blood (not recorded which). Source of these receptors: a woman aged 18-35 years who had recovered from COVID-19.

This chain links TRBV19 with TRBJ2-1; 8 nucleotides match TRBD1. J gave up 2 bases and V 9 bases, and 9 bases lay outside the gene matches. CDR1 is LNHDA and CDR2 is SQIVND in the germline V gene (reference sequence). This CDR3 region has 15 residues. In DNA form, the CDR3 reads TGTGCCAGCACTCGGACAGGGAACACCTACAATGAGCAGTTCTTC. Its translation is CASTRTGNTYNEQFF.

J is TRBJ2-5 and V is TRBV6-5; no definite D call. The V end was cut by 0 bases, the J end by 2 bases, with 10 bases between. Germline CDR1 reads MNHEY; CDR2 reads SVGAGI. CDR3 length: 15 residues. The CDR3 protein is CASSYSPERQETQYF. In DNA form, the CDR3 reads TGTGCCAGCAGTTACTCGCCAGAAAGACAAGAGACCCAGTACTTC.

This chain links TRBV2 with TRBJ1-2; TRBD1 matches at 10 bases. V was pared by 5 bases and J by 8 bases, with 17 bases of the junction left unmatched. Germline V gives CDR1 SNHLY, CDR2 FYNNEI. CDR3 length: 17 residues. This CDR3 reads CASSRSGTGAVRSGYTF. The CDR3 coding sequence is TGTGCCAGCAGTAGATCCGGGACAGGGGCCGTTAGATCCGGCTACACCTTC.

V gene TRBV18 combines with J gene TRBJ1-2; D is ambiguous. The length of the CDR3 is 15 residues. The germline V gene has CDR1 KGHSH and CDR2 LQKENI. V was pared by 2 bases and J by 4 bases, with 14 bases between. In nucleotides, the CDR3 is TGTGCCAGCTCACCAAAGGAGACCACACCCTATGGCTACACCTTC. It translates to CASSPKETTPYGYTF. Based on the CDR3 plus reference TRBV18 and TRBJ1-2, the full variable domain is NAGVMQNPRHLVRRRGQEARLRCSPMKGHSHVYWYRQLPEEGLKFMVYLQKENIIDESGMPKERFSAEFPKEGPSILRIQQVVRGDSAAYFCASSPKETTPYGYTFGSGTRLTVV.

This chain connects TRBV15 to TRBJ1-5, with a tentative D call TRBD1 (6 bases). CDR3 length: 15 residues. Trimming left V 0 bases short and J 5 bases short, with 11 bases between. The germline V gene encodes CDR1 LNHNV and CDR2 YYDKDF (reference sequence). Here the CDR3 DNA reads TGTGCCACCAGCAGAGAAGGACAGTCCCATCAGCCCCAGCATTTT. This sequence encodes CATSREGQSHQPQHF.

This CDR3 reads CASSSPAGGRNEQFF. CDR3 in DNA: TGTGCCAGCAGTTCCCCAGCGGGGGGCCGGAATGAGCAGTTCTTC. The J gene is TRBJ2-1, the V gene TRBV27; 9 bases agree with TRBD2. This CDR3 has 15 residues. Looked up from germline, CDR1 is MNHEY and CDR2 is SMNVEV (reference sequence). Trimming at V came to 4 bases and at J to 7 bases, leaving 8 bases not matched to a gene.

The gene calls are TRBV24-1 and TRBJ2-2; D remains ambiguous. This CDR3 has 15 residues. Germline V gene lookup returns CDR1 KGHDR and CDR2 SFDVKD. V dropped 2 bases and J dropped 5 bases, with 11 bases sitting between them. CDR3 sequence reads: CATSDSVPGTGELFF. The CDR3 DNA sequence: TGTGCCACCAGTGATTCCGTACCAGGTACCGGGGAGCTGTTTTTT.

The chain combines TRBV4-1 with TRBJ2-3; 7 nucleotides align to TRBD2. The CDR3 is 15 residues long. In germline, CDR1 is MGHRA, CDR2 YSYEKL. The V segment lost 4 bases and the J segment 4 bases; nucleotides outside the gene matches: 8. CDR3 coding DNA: TGCGCCAGCAGCCCGAGACTAGCATCGGCAGATACGCAGTATTTT. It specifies CASSPRLASADTQYF.

The CDR3 here is CASSGRRGMNTEAFF. CDR3 nucleotides: TGTGCCAGCAGCGGGCGACGGGGGATGAACACTGAAGCTTTCTTT. V is TRBV7-9 and J is TRBJ1-1; tentatively, D is TRBD1 (5 bases). CDR3 length: 15 amino acids. From germline, CDR1 is SEHNR and CDR2 FQNEAQ (reference sequence). The V end lost 5 bases, the J end lost 0 bases, and 13 bases lay between the germline ends.

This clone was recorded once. The CDR3 loop reads CASSPPGTVVQYF. CDR3 DNA: TGTGCCAGCTCACCACCGGGGACAGTTGTGCAGTACTTC. The chain joins TRBV18 to TRBJ2-7; 7 nucleotides match TRBD1. Germline V gene data show CDR1 as KGHSH and CDR2 as LQKENI. Germline trimming cut 0 bases from V and 9 bases from J; bases unmatched to any gene: 5. CDR3 length: 13 amino acids.

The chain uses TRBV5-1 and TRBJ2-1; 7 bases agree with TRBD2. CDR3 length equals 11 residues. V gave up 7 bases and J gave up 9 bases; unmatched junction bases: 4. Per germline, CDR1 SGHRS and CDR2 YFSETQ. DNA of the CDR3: TGCGCCAGCCGGGCTAGCGGTGAGCAGTTCTTC. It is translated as CASRASGEQFF.

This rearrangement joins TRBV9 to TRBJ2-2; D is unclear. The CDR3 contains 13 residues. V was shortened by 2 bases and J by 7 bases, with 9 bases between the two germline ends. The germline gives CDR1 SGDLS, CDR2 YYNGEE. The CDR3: CASSVYHSGELFF. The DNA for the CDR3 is TGTGCCAGCAGCGTTTACCACAGCGGGGAGCTGTTTTTT.

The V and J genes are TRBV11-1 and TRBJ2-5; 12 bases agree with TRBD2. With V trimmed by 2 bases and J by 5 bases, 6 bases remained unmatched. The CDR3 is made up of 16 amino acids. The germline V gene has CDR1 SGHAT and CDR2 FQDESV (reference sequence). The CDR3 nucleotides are TGTGCCAGCAGCTTACTGACTAGCGGGGGAATGGAGACCCAGTACTTC. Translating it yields CASSLLTSGGMETQYF.

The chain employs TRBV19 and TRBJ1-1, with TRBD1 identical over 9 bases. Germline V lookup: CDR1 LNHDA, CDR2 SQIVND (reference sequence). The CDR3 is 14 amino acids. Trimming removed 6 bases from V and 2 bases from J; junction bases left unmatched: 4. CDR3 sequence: CASRITGGNTEAFF. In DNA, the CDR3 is TGTGCCAGTAGAATAACAGGGGGCAACACTGAAGCTTTCTTT. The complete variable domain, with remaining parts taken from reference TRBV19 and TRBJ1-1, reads DGGITQSPKYLFRKEGQNVTLSCEQNLNHDAMYWYRQDPGQGLRLIYYSQIVNDFQKGDIAEGYSVSREKKESFPLTVTSAQKNPTAFYLCASRITGGNTEAFFGQGTRLTVV.

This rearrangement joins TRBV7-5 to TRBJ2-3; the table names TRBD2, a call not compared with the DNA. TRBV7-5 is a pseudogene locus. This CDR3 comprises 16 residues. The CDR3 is CVRSPSRLVVIDTQYF. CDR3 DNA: TGTGTCAGAAGCCCTAGCCGTTTGGTAGTTATAGATACGCAGTATTTT.

This CDR3 reads CASSPGTGGKTQYF. DNA for the CDR3: TGTGCCAGCAGTCCGGGGACAGGCGGGAAGACCCAGTACTTC. The chain joins TRBV27 to TRBJ2-5; 8 bases match TRBD1. The CDR3 runs 14 residues. Trimming took 5 bases from V and 6 from J; bases not matched to a gene: 8. CDR1 is MNHEY and CDR2 is SMNVEV in the germline V gene (reference sequence).

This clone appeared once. CDR3 DNA sequence: TGTGCCAGCAGCCCGGGACAGGGTAGTAGACCCCTCCACTTT. Translated: CASSPGQGSRPLHF. The chain has TRBV5-4 and TRBJ1-6; 9 bases agree with TRBD1. V shed 4 bases and J 12 bases; nucleotides not matched to a gene: 8. Germline V CDR1 and CDR2: SGHNT, YYREEE (reference sequence). The CDR3 is 14 amino acids.

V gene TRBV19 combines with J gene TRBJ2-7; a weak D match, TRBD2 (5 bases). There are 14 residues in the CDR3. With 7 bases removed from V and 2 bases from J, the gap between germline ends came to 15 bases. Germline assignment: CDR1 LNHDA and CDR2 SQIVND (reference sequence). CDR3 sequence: CASNQPGIPYEQYF. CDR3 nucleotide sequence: TGTGCCAGTAATCAGCCGGGAATCCCCTACGAGCAGTACTTC.

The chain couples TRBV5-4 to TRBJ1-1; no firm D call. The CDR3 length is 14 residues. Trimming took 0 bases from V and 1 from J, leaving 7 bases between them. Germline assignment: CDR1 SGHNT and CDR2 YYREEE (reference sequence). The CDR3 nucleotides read TGTGCCAGCAGCTTGGACTTGTCGAACACTGAAGCTTTCTTT. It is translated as CASSLDLSNTEAFF.